This T cell receptor (beta chain) was obtained from a study of blood T cell repertoires in COVID-19. Background on the study: The origin of the acute and convalescent COVID-19 samples was the United States, Italy and Spain. The cDNA or gDNA used as material had been derived from T cells, B-cell-depleted T cells, or PBMCs.

This CDR3 comprises 14 residues. The germline CDR1 and CDR2 sequences are MDHEN and SYDVKM. Trimming stripped 6 bases from V and 8 bases from J, with 14 bases between. Original handling: It was from reference gene primer amplification that nucleated cell counts were estimated. The assay was immunoSEQ multiplex PCR, and TCRdb's table has in-frame clones only and misses some. V and J calls and clone size come straight from that table; D and trimming were deduced from the DNA. The sample has around 250,000 clones; less than 90% are singletons. This clone has more than one count but fewer than ten. The sequence came from a woman aged 40 to 49 who had recovered from COVID-19. This chain joins TRBV28 and TRBJ1-6; D perhaps matches TRBD1 (6 bases). The sample consisted of peripheral blood. CDR3 nucleotides: TGTGCCAGCAGCGCTTCCTGGGGGCATTCACCCCTCCACTTT. This gives the protein CASSASWGHSPLHF.